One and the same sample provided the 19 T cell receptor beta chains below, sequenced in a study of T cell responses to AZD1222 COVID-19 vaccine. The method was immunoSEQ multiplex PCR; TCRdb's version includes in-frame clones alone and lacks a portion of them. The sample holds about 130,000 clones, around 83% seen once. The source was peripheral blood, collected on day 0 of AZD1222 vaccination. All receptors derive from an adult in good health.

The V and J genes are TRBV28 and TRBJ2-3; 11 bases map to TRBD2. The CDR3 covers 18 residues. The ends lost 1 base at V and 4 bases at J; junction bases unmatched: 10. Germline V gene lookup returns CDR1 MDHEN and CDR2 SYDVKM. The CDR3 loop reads CASSLSTPGLAAPDTQYF. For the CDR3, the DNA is TGTGCCAGCAGTTTATCCACTCCGGGACTAGCGGCCCCAGATACGCAGTATTTT. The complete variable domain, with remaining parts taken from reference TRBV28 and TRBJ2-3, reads DVKVTQSSRYLVKRTGEKVFLECVQDMDHENMFWYRQDPGLGLRLIYFSYDVKMKEKGDIPEGYSVSREKKERFSLILESASTNQTSMYLCASSLSTPGLAAPDTQYFGPGTRLTVL.

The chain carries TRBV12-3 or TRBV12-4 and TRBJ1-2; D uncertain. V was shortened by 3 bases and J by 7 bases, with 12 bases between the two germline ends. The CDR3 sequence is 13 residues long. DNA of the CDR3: TGTGCCAGCAGTTTCATAGGTACGGCTGGCTACACCTTC. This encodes CASSFIGTAGYTF.

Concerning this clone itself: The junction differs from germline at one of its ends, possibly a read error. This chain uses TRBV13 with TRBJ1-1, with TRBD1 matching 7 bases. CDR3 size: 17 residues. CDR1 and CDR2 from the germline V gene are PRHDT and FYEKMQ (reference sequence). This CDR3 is CASSLGGRGNMNTEAFF. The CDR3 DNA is TGTGCCAGCAGCCTAGGTGGCAGGGGGAACATGAACACTGAAGCTTTCTTT.

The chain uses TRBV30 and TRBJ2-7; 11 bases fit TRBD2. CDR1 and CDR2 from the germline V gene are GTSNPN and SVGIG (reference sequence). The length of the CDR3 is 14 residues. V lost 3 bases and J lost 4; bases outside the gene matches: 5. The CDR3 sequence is CAWSTGTSGYEQYF. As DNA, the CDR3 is TGTGCCTGGAGCACCGGGACTAGCGGATACGAGCAGTACTTC. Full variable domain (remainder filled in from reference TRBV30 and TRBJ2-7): SQTIHQWPATLVQPVGSPLSLECTVEGTSNPNLYWYRQAAGRGLQLLFYSVGIGQISSEVPQNLSASRPQDRQFILSSKKLLLSDSGFYLCAWSTGTSGYEQYFGPGTRLTVT.

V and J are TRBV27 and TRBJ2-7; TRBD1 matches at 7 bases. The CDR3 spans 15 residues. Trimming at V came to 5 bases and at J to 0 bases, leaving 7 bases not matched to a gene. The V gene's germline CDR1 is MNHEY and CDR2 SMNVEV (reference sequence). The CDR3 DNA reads TGTGCCAGCAGTCCGACAGGGTCCATCTCCTACGAGCAGTACTTC. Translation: CASSPTGSISYEQYF.

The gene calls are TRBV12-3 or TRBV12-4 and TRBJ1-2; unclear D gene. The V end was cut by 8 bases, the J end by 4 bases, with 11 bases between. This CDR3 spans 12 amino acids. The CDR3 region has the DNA TGTGCCAGCCGGCGGGGTGGCTATGGCTACACCTTC. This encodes CASRRGGYGYTF.

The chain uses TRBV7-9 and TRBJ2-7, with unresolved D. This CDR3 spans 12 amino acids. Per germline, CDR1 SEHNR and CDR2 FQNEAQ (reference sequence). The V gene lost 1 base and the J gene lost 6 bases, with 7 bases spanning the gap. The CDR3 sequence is CASSLGSLEQYF. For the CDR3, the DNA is TGTGCCAGCAGCTTAGGTTCCCTCGAGCAGTACTTC.

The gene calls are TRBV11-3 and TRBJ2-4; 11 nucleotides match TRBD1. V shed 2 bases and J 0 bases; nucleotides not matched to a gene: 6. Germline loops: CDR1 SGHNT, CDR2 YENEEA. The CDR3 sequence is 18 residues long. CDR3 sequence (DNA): TGTGCCAGCAGCTTAAAGGACAGGGGGCGAGTAGCCAAAAACATTCAGTACTTC. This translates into CASSLKDRGRVAKNIQYF.

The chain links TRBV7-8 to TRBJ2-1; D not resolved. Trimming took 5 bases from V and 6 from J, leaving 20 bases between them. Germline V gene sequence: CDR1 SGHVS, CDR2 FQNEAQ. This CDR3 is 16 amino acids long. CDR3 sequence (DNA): TGTGCCAGCAGCACAACCCGGGCCTCTTTAGGCAATGAGCAGTTCTTC. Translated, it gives CASSTTRASLGNEQFF.

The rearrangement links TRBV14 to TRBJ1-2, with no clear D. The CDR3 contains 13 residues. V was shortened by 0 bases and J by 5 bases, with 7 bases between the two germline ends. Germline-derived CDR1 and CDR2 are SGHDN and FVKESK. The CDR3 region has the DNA TGTGCCAGCAGCCAAGATGAAAGATATGGCTACACCTTC. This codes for CASSQDERYGYTF. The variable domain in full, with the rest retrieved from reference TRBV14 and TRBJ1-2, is EAGVTQFPSHSVIEKGQTVTLRCDPISGHDNLYWYRRVMGKEIKFLLHFVKESKQDESGMPNNRFLAERTGGTYSTLKVQPAELEDSGVYFCASSQDERYGYTFGSGTRLTVV.

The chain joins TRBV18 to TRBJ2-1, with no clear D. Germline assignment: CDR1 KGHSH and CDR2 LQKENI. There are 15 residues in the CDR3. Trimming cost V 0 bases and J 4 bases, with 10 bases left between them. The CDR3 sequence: CASSPPSIQYNEQFF. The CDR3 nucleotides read TGTGCCAGCTCACCACCGTCGATCCAATACAATGAGCAGTTCTTC.

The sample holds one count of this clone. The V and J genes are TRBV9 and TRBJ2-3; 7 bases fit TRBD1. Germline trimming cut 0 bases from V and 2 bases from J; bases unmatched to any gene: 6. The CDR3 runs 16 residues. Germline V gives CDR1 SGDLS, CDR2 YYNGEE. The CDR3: CASSVEGGGHTDTQYF. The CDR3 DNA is TGTGCCAGCAGCGTAGAAGGGGGCGGGCACACAGATACGCAGTATTTT.

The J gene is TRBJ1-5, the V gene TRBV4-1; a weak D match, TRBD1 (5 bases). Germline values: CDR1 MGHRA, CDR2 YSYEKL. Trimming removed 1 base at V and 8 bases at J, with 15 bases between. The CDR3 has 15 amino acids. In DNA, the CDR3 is TGCGCCAGCAGCCAAGTTGCCGGGGGGGTAGAGCCCCAGCATTTT. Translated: CASSQVAGGVEPQHF.

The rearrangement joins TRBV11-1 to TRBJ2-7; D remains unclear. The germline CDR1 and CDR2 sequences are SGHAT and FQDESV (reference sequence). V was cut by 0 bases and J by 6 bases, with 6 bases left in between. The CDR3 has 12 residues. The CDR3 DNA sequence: TGTGCCAGCAGCTTAGCGCTTAGCGAGCAGTACTTC. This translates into CASSLALSEQYF. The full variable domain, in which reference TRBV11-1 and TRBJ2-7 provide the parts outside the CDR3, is EAEVAQSPRYKITEKSQAVAFWCDPISGHATLYWYRQILGQGPELLVQFQDESVVDDSQLPKDRFSAERLKGVDSTLKIQPAELGDSAMYLCASSLALSEQYFGPGTRLTVT.

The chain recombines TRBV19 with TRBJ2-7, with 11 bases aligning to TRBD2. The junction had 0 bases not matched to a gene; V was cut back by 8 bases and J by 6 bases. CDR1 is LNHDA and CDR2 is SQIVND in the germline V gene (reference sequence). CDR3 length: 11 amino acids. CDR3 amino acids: CASGTSGEQYF. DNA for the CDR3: TGTGCCAGTGGGACTAGCGGCGAGCAGTACTTC.

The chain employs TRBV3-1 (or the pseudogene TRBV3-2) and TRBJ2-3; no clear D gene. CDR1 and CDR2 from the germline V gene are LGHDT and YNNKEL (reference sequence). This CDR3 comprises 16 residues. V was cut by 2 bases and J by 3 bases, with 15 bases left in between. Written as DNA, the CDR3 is TGTGCCAGCAGCCAATCCCAGATTCGAGGTACAGATACGCAGTATTTT. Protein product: CASSQSQIRGTDTQYF.

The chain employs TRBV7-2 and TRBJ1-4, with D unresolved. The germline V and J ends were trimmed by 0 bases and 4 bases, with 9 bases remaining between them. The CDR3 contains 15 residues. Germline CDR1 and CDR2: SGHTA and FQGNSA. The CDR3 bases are TGTGCCAGCAGCTTAGCGGACGGATTTAATGAAAAACTGTTTTTT. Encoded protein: CASSLADGFNEKLFF.

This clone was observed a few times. The CDR3 here is CASSSRRVDYGYTF. The CDR3 region has the DNA TGTGCCAGCAGCTCCCGCCGGGTGGACTATGGCTACACCTTC. The chain employs TRBV5-4 and TRBJ1-2; D is unresolved. Trimming stripped 3 bases from V and 3 bases from J, with 12 bases between. This CDR3 has 14 residues. Germline loops: CDR1 SGHNT, CDR2 YYREEE (reference sequence).

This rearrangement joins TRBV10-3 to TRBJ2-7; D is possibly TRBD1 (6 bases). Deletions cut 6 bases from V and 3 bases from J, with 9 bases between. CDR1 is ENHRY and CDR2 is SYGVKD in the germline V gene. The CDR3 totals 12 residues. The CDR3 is CAISGDNYEQYF. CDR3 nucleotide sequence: TGTGCCATCAGCGGGGACAACTACGAGCAGTACTTC.